This T cell receptor (beta chain) was found in a study of CD8 T cells in Susac syndrome. The overall study: Patients with Susac syndrome were therapy-naive, on corticosteroids, or on intravenous immunoglobulin alone at blood draw.

Study findings and constraints: It was acknowledged in the study that its TCR sequencing and HLA analysis involved a relatively small number of individuals.

An amount of RNA that ranged from roughly 0.45 to 1 ug was reverse transcribed with random hexamers. TCRdb reprocessed the immunoSEQ multiplex PCR reads via MiXCR and lists one record per CDR3 protein. The repertoire holds some 240,000 distinct CDR3 sequences, with 90% to 96% as singletons. This clonotype was seen once. Its antigen is undetermined. While CD8+ and CD4+ T cells were isolated negatively, TEMRA cells were enriched by FACS. The germline V gene has CDR1 SGHVS and CDR2 FNYEAQ. V was pared by 0 bases and J by 4 bases, with 17 bases between. CDR3 length: 17 amino acids. The sequence came from a human donor with Susac syndrome. The specimen was CD4+ T cells from PBMCs. V and J are TRBV7-6 and TRBJ2-3, with D perhaps TRBD1 (5 bases). This chain's CDR3 is CASSLAQAQTNADTQYF. The DNA for the CDR3 is TGTGCCAGCAGCTTAGCACAGGCACAGACGAATGCAGATACGCAGTATTTT.